The clone carrying this TCR beta chain was counted at least ten times. Its antigen is not identified. The entry originates in a study of response to subunit inactivated influenza vaccine. Trimming cost V 5 bases and J 3 bases, with 16 bases left between them. There are 15 residues in the CDR3. TCRdb called the RT-PCR reads again in MiXCR, with one record for every CDR3 protein. The table shows approximately 680,000 distinct CDR3 sequences, with approximately 15% occurring only once. Study-level points and caveats: Authors suggested that a seasonal influenza vaccination recruits few new T cells each time.

The source is a middle-aged man who received an inactivated influenza vaccine. Sequences were derived from PBMCs from blood, sampled 11 to 12 days after vaccination. The chain recombines TRBV12-3 or TRBV12-4 with TRBJ1-2; tentative D call: TRBD1 (5 bases). The CDR3 nucleotides are TGTGCCAGCAGTGGGGGGGTGGGAGCGGACTATGGCTACACCTTC. As protein: CASSGGVGADYGYTF.